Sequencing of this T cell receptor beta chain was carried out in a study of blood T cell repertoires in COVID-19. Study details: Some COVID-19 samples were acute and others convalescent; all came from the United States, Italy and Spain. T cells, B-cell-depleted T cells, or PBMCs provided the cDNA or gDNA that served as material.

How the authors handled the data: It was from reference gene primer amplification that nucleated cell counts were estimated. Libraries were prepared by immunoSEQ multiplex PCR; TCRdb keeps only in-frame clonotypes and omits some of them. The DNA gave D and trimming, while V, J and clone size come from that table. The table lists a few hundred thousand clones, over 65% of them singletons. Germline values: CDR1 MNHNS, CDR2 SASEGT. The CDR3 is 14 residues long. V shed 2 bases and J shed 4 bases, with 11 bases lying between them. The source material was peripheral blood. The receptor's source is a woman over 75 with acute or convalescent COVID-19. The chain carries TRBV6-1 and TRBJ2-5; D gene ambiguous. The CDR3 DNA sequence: TGTGCCAGCAGTGAATATAGTTTCCCAGAGACCCAGTACTTC. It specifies CASSEYSFPETQYF.